This record looks at one T cell receptor (beta chain) sequence and its context. The antigen remains unidentified. About 2 micrograms of genomic DNA, which was extracted from cryopreserved PBMCs, served as the material used for the TCR beta libraries. These data originate in a study of cytotoxic CD8 clonotypes in ibrutinib-treated CLL. Whole-study context: Average yields of approximately 260,000 productive templates and 94,082 productive rearrangements characterized the samples.

Investigators sought sequencing depths of between 1 in 200,000 and 1 in 1 million T cells. TCRdb keeps only in-frame clones here, not all; method: immunoSEQ multiplex PCR. The sample holds 50,000 to 70,000 clones, about 54% seen once. Study results and limitations: Clonality measured at baseline exceeded age-matched healthy donors, tracking circulating CD8+ T-cell counts.

The germline gives CDR1 SGHTA, CDR2 FQGTGA. The CDR3 is 14 residues long. Trimming removed 3 bases from V and 4 bases from J, with 13 bases in between. The sample consisted of PBMCs, taken at disease progression, from a patient treated with ibrutinib. This clonotype was obtained from a human donor with chronic lymphocytic leukemia. This chain connects TRBV7-3 to TRBJ2-7; tentative D call: TRBD1 (5 bases). The CDR3, as DNA: TGTGCCAGCAGCTTCGCAGGTCCAGGGTACGAGCAGTACTTC. Encoded protein: CASSFAGPGYEQYF.